The sequence of this T cell receptor (beta chain) was determined in a study of T cell responses to AZD1222 COVID-19 vaccine. Study-level information: Investigators merged groups given second doses at roughly 4 or roughly 12 weeks. Findings and caveats of the study: As reported, nearly half of all spike-specific TCRs target variant regions that are unmutated. It should be noted that donors were predominantly white British and more often female, and clonal diversity was possibly underestimated. Only after the peak T cell response were repertoires sampled.

Data came from immunoSEQ multiplex PCR; TCRdb stores just in-frame clones and leaves some out. Among about 150,000 clones listed, around 85% were seen once. A single count supports this clone. Its antigen is currently unknown. This CDR3 has 14 amino acids. Per germline, CDR1 SGDLS and CDR2 YYNGEE. Between the trimmed V and J ends, which lost 1 base and 5 bases, there was a span of 13 bases. This chain connects TRBV9 to TRBJ2-7; D ambiguous. This clonotype originated in an adult in good health. The sequences come from peripheral blood, collected on day 0 of AZD1222 vaccination. Here the CDR3 DNA reads TGTGCCAGCAGCGTAAATCCCCGTCTCGACGAGCAGTACTTC. Translated: CASSVNPRLDEQYF.